This T cell receptor beta chain was profiled in a study of yellow fever vaccine responses in identical twins. The V end was cut by 2 bases, the J end by 1 base, with 9 bases between. This CDR3 spans 14 amino acids. Germline V gene data show CDR1 as MDHEN and CDR2 as SYDVKM. In TCRdb, the RT-PCR reads were re-called with MiXCR into one record per CDR3 protein. The profile shows approximately 500 distinct CDR3 sequences, 77% of them singletons. The source was T cells from blood (PBMCs), unsorted or a sorted subset (not recorded which), collected before or after yellow fever vaccination (not recorded which). The origin of this receptor is a female donor who received the yellow fever vaccine. The V and J genes are TRBV28 and TRBJ2-7; D possibly corresponds to TRBD1 (6 bases). CDR3 loop: CASSLRGFSYEQYF. The CDR3 DNA follows: TGTGCCAGCAGTTTAAGGGGGTTTTCCTACGAGCAGTACTTC.